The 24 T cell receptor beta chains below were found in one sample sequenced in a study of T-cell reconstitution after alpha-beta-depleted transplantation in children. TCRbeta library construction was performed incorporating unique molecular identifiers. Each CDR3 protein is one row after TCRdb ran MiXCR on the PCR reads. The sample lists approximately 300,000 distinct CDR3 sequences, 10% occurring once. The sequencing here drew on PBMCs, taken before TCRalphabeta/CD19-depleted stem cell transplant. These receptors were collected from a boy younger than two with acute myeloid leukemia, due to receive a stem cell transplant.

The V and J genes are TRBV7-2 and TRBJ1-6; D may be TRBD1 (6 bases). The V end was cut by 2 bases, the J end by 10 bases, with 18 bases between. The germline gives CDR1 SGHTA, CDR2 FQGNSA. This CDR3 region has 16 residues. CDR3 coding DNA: TGTGCCAGCAGCTTACTGGGAGGGGGGTTTGCATCACCCCTCCACTTT. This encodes CASSLLGGGFASPLHF.

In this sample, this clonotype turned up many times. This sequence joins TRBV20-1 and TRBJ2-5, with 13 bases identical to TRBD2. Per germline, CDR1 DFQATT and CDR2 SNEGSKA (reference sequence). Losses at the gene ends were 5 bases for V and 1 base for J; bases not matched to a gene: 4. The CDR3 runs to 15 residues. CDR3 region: CSALGLAGIQETQYF. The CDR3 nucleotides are TGCAGTGCTCTGGGACTAGCGGGGATCCAAGAGACCCAGTACTTC.

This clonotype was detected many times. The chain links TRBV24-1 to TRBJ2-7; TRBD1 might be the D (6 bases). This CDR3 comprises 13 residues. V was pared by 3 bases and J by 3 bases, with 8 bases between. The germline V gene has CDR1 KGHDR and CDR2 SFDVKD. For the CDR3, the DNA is TGTGCCACCAGTGATGGGGGCCTCTACGAGCAGTACTTC. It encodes CATSDGGLYEQYF.

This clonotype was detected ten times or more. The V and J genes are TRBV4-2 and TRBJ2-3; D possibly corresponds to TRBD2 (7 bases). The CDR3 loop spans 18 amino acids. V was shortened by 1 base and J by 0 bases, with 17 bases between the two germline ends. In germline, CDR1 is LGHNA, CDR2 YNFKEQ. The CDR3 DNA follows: TGTGCCAGCAGCCAAGTAGAGGGGGGGCCCCCCAGCACAGATACGCAGTATTTT. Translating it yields CASSQVEGGPPSTDTQYF.

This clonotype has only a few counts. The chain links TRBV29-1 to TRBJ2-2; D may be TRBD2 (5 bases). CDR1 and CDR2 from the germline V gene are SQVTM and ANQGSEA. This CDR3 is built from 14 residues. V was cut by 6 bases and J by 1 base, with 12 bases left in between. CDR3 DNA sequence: TGCAGCGTCGCTAGCCTCTGGAACACCGGGGAGCTGTTTTTT. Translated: CSVASLWNTGELFF.

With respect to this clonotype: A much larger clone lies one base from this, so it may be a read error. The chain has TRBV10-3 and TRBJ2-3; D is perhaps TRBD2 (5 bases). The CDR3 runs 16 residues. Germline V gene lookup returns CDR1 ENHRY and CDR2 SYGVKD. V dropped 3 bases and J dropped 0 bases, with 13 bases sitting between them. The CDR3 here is CAISEEGEPSTDTQYF. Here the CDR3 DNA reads TGTGCCATCAGTGAAGAGGGAGAGCCTAGCACAGATACGCAGTATTTT.

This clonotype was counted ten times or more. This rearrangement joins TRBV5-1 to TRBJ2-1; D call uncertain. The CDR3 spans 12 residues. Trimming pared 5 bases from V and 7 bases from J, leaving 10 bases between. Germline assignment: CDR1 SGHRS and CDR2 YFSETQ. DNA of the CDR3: TGCGCCAGCAGGTTTGACACGAATGAGCAGTTCTTC. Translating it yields CASRFDTNEQFF.

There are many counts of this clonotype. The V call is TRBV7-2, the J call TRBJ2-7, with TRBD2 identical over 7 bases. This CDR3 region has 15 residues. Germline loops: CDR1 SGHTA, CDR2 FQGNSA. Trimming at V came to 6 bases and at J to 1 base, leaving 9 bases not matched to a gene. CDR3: CASRFTSAPSYEQYF. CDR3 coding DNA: TGTGCCAGCAGATTTACTAGCGCCCCATCCTACGAGCAGTACTTC.

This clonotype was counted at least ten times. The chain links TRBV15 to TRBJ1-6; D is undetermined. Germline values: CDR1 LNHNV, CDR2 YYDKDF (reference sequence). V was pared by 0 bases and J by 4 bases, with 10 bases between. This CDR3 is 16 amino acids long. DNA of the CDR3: TGTGCCACCAGCAGAGATTCTATAGAGTATAATTCACCCCTCCACTTT. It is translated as CATSRDSIEYNSPLHF.

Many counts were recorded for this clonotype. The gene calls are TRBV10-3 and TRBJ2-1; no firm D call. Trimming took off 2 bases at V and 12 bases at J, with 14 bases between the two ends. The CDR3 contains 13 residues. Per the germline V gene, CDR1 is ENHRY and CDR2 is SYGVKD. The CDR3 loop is CAISEVVASWQFF. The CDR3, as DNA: TGTGCCATCAGTGAGGTAGTAGCCAGCTGGCAGTTCTTC.

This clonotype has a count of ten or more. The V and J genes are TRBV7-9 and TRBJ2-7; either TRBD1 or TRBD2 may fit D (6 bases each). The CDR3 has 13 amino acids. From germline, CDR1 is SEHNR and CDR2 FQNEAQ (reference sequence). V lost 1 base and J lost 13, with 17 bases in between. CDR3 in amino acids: CASSLDGMGGRYF. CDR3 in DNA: TGTGCCAGCAGCTTAGATGGTATGGGGGGCCGCTACTTC.

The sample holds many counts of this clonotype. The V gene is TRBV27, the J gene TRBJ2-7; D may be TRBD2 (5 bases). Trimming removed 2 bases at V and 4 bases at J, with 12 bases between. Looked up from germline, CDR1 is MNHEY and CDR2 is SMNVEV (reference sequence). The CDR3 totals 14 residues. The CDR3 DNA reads TGTGCCAGCAGTTTAGTGGCGGGTTATTACGAGCAGTACTTC. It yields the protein CASSLVAGYYEQYF.

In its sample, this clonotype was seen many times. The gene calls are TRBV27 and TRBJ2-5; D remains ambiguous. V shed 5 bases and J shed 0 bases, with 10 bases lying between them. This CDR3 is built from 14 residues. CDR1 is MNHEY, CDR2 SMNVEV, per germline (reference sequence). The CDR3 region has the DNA TGTGCCAGCAGTCCAAACCCGTACCAAGAGACCCAGTACTTC. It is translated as CASSPNPYQETQYF.

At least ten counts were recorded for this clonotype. CDR3: CASSMPLRQGAAYEQYF. The CDR3 nucleotides read TGCGCCAGCAGTATGCCCCTACGACAGGGGGCCGCCTACGAGCAGTACTTC. The chain recombines TRBV5-1 with TRBJ2-7, with 10 nucleotides matching TRBD1. Looked up from germline, CDR1 is SGHRS and CDR2 is YFSETQ. V gave up 5 bases and J gave up 2 bases; unmatched junction bases: 13. The CDR3 is made up of 17 amino acids.

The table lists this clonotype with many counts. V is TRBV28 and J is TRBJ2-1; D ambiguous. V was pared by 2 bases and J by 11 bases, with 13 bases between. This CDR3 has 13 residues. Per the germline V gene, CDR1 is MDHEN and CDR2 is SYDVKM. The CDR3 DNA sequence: TGTGCCAGCAGTTTAAACAGAGGTCATCAGCAGTTCTTC. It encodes CASSLNRGHQQFF.

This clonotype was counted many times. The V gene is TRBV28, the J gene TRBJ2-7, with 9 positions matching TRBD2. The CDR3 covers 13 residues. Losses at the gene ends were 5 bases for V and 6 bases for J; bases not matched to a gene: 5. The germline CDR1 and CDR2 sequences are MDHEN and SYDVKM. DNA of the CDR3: TGTGCCAGCAGTATGGGACTAGCAGGCGAGCAGTACTTC. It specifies CASSMGLAGEQYF.

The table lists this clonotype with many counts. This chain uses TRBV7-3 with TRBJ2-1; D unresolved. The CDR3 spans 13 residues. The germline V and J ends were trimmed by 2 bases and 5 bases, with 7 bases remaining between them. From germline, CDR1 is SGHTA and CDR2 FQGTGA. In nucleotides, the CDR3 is TGTGCCAGCAGCTTAGGGGTTGACAATGAGCAGTTCTTC. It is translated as CASSLGVDNEQFF.

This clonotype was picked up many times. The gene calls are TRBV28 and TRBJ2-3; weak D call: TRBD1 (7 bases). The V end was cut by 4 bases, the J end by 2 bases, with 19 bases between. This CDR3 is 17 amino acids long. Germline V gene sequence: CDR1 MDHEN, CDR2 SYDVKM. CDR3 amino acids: CASSSFARGAYTDTQYF. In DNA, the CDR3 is TGTGCCAGCAGTTCCTTTGCCAGGGGGGCGTACACAGATACGCAGTATTTT.

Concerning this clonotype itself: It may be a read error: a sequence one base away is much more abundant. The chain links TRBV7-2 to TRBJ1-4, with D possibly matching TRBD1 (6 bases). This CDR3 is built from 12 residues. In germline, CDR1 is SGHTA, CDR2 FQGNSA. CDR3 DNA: TGTGCCAGTAGGGGGAGCGATGAAAAACCGTTTTTT. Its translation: CASRGSDEKPFF. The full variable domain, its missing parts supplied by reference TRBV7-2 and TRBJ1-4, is GAGVSQSPSNKVTEKGKDVELRCDPISGHTALYWYRQSLGQGLEFLIYFQGNSAPDKSGLPSDRFSAERTGGSVSTLTIQRTQQEDSAVYLCASRGSDEKPFFGSGTQLSVL.

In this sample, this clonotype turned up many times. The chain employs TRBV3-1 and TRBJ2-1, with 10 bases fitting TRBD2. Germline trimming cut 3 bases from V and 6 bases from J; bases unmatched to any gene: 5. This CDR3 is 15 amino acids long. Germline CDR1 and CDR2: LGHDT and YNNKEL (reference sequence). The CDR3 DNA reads TGTGCCAGCAGCCATACTAGCGGGACAGTCAATGAGCAGTTCTTC. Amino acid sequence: CASSHTSGTVNEQFF.

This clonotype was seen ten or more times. The chain's CDR3 is CASSLSVYQPRGFEPEAFF. In nucleotides, the CDR3 is TGTGCCAGCAGTTTATCCGTCTATCAGCCCAGGGGTTTTGAGCCTGAAGCTTTCTTT. The chain uses TRBV27 and TRBJ1-1, with D possibly matching TRBD1 (6 bases). With 0 bases removed from V and 6 bases from J, the gap between germline ends came to 26 bases. Per the germline V gene, CDR1 is MNHEY and CDR2 is SMNVEV (reference sequence). CDR3 size: 19 residues.

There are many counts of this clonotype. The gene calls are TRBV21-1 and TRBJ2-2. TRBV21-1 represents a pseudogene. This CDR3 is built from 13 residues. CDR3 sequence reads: CASSKEDTGELFF. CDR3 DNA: TGTGCCAGCAGCAAAGAAGACACCGGGGAGCTGTTTTTT.

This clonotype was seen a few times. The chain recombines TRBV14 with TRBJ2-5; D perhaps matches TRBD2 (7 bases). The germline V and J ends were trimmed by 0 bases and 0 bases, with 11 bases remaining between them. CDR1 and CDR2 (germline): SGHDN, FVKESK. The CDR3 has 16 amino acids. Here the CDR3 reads CASSQEGGGYQETQYF. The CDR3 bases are TGTGCCAGCAGCCAAGAAGGGGGAGGGTACCAAGAGACCCAGTACTTC.

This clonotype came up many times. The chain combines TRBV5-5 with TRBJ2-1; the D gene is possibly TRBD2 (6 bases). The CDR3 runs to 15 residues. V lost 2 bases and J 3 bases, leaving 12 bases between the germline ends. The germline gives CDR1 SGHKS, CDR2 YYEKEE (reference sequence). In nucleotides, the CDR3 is TGTGCCAGCAGCTTTGAGGGACTGGGCTACAATGAGCAGTTCTTC. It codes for CASSFEGLGYNEQFF.